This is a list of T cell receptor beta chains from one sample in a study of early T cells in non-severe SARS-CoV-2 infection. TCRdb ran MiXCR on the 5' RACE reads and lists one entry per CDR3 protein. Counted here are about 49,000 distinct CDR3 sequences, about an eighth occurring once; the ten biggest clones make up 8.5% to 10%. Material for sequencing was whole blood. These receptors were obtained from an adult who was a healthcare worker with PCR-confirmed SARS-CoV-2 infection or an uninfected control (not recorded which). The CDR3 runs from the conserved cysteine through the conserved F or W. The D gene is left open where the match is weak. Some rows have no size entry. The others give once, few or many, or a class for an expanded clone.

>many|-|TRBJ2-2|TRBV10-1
TGCGCCAGCAGTGAGTCGACCCAGATCTTGAACACCGGGGAGCTGTTTTTT
CASSESTQILNTGELFF
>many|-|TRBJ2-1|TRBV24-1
TGTGCCACCGCGAGCGGGTCCTACAATGAGCAGTTCTTC
CATASGSYNEQFF
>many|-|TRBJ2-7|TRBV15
TGTGCCACCAGCAGAGGCCTACAGGGCCGTCACTACGAGCAGTACTTC
CATSRGLQGRHYEQYF
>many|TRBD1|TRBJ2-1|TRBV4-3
TGCGCCAGCAGCCAAGACACGGGACAGGGACCCTACAATGAGCAGTTCTTC
CASSQDTGQGPYNEQFF
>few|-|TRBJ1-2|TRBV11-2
TGTGCCAGCAGCCACCGGACAGCCTATGGCTACACCTTC
CASSHRTAYGYTF
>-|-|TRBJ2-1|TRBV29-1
TGCAGCGTCACATCGCACCTCTACAATGAGCAGTTCTTC
CSVTSHLYNEQFF
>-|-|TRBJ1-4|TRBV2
TGTGCCAGCAATAGACAGGCCCATGAAGGGGAACTGTTTTTT
CASNRQAHEGELFF
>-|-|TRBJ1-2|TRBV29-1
TGCAGCGTCGGGGGAAGCTCTAACTATGGCTACACCTTC
CSVGGSSNYGYTF
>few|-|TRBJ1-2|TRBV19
TGTGCCAGTAGGACCGCCGGCTATGGCTACACCTTC
CASRTAGYGYTF
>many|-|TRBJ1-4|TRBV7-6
TGTGCCAGCAGCTCAAGGACGGGAAAACTGTTTTTT
CASSSRTGKLFF
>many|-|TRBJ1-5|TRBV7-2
TGTGCCAGCAGCTTAAGTGGGACACCGCAGCCCCAGCATTTT
CASSLSGTPQPQHF
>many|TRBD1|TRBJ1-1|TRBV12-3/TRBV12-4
TGTGCCAGCAGGGGGACAGGGGGGAACACTGAAGCTTTCTTT
CASRGTGGNTEAFF
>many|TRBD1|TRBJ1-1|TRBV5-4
TGTGCCAGCAGCGGGGGACAGTTGAACACTGAAGCTTTCTTT
CASSGGQLNTEAFF
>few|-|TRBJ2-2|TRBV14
TGTGCCAGCAGCCAAGATATGACGCCCAACGGGGAGCTGTTTTTT
CASSQDMTPNGELFF
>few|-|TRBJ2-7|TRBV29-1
TGCAGCGTGAAGGGAGGCCGCTCCTACGAGCAGTACTTC
CSVKGGRSYEQYF
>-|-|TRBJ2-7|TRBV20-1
TGCAGTGCTAGTCGACAGGTGAACTCCTACGAGCAGTACTTC
CSASRQVNSYEQYF
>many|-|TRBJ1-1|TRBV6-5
TGTGCCAGCAGACTCAGGGGTTGGACTGAAGCTTTCTTT
CASRLRGWTEAFF
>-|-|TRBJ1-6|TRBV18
TGTGCCAGCTCACTTCTCGGACAGTCTCAGGGTTATAATTCACCCCTCCACTTT
CASSLLGQSQGYNSPLHF
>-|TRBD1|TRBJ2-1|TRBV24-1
TGTGCCACCAGTGAGCGGGACAGGGTCCACAATGAGCAGTTCTTC
CATSERDRVHNEQFF
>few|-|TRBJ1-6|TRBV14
TGTGCCAGCAGCCAGGAACCCAAGGGGTCACCCCTCCACTTT
CASSQEPKGSPLHF
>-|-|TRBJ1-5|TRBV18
TGTGCCAGCTCACCACAGGCAGGTGATAGCAATCAGCCCCAGCATTTT
CASSPQAGDSNQPQHF
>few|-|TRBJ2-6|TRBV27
TGTGCCAGCAGTATAGGGGTACCTGGGGCCAACGTCCTGACTTTC
CASSIGVPGANVLTF
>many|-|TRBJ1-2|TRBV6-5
TGTGCCAGCAGGATAAACAGGGATTCCTATGGCTACACCTTC
CASRINRDSYGYTF
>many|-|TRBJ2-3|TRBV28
TGTGCCAGCAACCCCCTTGGGGGAGAGGGGCCAGATACGCAGTATTTT
CASNPLGGEGPDTQYF
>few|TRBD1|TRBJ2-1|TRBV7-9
TGTGCCAGCAGCTTAGCGGGCGGGACAGGGTTACAGGAGCAGTTCTTC
CASSLAGGTGLQEQFF
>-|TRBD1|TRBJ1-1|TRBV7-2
TGTGCCAGCAGCGCGGACAGGGGCAGGACTGAAGCTTTCTTT
CASSADRGRTEAFF
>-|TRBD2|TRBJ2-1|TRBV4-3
TGCGCCAGCAGCCAAGATCAGGGGACTAGCGGGTCATCCAATGAGCAGTTCTTC
CASSQDQGTSGSSNEQFF
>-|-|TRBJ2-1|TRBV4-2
TGTGCCAGTAGGACATTTTCTGGTGAGCAGTTCTTC
CASRTFSGEQFF
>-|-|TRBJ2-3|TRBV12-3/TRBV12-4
TGTGCCAGCAGTTTCGACCAGGGCGGCACAGATACGCAGTATTTT
CASSFDQGGTDTQYF
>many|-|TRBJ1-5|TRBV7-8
TGTGCCAGCAGCTTAATAAGCGGACCTCGCAGGAGTCAGCCCCAGCATTTT
CASSLISGPRRSQPQHF
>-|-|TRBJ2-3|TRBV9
TGTGCCAGCAGCGTATTGGAGGGAGCCACAGATACGCAGTATTTT
CASSVLEGATDTQYF
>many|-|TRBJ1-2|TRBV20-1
TGCAGTGCTAGTTCAGGCCGGGGTATCTATGGCTACACCTTC
CSASSGRGIYGYTF